This T cell receptor (beta chain) stems from a study of vaccination and CD4 T cells after COVID-19. Study overall: The peptides that stimulated the cells were overlapping spike peptides from SARS-CoV-2, HCoV-NL63, HCoV-OC43 and HCoV-229E.

Indicated treatment: roughly 10-day PBMC culture with coronavirus spike peptide pools or control peptides (ViraFEST assay). For this clonotype: Its antigen is not identified.

The CDR3 covers 14 residues. Deletions cut 3 bases from V and 2 bases from J, with 11 bases between. CDR1 is SGHAT, CDR2 FQNNGV, per germline. With the Oncomine TCR Beta short-read assay, DNA from cultured CD4+ T cells was sequenced. TCRdb redid the calling of the PCR reads with MiXCR, one entry per CDR3 protein. Of around 25,000 distinct CDR3 sequences listed, roughly 71% are singletons. This TCR came from a human donor who received a COVID-19 vaccine. This chain joins TRBV11-2 and TRBJ2-7; weak D call: TRBD1 (6 bases). Sequenced material: CD4+ T cells from blood, cultured in vitro, taken after SARS-CoV-2 vaccination. This CDR3 reads CASSLGADAYEQYF. CDR3 bases: TGTGCCAGCAGCTTGGGGGCGGATGCCTACGAGCAGTACTTC.